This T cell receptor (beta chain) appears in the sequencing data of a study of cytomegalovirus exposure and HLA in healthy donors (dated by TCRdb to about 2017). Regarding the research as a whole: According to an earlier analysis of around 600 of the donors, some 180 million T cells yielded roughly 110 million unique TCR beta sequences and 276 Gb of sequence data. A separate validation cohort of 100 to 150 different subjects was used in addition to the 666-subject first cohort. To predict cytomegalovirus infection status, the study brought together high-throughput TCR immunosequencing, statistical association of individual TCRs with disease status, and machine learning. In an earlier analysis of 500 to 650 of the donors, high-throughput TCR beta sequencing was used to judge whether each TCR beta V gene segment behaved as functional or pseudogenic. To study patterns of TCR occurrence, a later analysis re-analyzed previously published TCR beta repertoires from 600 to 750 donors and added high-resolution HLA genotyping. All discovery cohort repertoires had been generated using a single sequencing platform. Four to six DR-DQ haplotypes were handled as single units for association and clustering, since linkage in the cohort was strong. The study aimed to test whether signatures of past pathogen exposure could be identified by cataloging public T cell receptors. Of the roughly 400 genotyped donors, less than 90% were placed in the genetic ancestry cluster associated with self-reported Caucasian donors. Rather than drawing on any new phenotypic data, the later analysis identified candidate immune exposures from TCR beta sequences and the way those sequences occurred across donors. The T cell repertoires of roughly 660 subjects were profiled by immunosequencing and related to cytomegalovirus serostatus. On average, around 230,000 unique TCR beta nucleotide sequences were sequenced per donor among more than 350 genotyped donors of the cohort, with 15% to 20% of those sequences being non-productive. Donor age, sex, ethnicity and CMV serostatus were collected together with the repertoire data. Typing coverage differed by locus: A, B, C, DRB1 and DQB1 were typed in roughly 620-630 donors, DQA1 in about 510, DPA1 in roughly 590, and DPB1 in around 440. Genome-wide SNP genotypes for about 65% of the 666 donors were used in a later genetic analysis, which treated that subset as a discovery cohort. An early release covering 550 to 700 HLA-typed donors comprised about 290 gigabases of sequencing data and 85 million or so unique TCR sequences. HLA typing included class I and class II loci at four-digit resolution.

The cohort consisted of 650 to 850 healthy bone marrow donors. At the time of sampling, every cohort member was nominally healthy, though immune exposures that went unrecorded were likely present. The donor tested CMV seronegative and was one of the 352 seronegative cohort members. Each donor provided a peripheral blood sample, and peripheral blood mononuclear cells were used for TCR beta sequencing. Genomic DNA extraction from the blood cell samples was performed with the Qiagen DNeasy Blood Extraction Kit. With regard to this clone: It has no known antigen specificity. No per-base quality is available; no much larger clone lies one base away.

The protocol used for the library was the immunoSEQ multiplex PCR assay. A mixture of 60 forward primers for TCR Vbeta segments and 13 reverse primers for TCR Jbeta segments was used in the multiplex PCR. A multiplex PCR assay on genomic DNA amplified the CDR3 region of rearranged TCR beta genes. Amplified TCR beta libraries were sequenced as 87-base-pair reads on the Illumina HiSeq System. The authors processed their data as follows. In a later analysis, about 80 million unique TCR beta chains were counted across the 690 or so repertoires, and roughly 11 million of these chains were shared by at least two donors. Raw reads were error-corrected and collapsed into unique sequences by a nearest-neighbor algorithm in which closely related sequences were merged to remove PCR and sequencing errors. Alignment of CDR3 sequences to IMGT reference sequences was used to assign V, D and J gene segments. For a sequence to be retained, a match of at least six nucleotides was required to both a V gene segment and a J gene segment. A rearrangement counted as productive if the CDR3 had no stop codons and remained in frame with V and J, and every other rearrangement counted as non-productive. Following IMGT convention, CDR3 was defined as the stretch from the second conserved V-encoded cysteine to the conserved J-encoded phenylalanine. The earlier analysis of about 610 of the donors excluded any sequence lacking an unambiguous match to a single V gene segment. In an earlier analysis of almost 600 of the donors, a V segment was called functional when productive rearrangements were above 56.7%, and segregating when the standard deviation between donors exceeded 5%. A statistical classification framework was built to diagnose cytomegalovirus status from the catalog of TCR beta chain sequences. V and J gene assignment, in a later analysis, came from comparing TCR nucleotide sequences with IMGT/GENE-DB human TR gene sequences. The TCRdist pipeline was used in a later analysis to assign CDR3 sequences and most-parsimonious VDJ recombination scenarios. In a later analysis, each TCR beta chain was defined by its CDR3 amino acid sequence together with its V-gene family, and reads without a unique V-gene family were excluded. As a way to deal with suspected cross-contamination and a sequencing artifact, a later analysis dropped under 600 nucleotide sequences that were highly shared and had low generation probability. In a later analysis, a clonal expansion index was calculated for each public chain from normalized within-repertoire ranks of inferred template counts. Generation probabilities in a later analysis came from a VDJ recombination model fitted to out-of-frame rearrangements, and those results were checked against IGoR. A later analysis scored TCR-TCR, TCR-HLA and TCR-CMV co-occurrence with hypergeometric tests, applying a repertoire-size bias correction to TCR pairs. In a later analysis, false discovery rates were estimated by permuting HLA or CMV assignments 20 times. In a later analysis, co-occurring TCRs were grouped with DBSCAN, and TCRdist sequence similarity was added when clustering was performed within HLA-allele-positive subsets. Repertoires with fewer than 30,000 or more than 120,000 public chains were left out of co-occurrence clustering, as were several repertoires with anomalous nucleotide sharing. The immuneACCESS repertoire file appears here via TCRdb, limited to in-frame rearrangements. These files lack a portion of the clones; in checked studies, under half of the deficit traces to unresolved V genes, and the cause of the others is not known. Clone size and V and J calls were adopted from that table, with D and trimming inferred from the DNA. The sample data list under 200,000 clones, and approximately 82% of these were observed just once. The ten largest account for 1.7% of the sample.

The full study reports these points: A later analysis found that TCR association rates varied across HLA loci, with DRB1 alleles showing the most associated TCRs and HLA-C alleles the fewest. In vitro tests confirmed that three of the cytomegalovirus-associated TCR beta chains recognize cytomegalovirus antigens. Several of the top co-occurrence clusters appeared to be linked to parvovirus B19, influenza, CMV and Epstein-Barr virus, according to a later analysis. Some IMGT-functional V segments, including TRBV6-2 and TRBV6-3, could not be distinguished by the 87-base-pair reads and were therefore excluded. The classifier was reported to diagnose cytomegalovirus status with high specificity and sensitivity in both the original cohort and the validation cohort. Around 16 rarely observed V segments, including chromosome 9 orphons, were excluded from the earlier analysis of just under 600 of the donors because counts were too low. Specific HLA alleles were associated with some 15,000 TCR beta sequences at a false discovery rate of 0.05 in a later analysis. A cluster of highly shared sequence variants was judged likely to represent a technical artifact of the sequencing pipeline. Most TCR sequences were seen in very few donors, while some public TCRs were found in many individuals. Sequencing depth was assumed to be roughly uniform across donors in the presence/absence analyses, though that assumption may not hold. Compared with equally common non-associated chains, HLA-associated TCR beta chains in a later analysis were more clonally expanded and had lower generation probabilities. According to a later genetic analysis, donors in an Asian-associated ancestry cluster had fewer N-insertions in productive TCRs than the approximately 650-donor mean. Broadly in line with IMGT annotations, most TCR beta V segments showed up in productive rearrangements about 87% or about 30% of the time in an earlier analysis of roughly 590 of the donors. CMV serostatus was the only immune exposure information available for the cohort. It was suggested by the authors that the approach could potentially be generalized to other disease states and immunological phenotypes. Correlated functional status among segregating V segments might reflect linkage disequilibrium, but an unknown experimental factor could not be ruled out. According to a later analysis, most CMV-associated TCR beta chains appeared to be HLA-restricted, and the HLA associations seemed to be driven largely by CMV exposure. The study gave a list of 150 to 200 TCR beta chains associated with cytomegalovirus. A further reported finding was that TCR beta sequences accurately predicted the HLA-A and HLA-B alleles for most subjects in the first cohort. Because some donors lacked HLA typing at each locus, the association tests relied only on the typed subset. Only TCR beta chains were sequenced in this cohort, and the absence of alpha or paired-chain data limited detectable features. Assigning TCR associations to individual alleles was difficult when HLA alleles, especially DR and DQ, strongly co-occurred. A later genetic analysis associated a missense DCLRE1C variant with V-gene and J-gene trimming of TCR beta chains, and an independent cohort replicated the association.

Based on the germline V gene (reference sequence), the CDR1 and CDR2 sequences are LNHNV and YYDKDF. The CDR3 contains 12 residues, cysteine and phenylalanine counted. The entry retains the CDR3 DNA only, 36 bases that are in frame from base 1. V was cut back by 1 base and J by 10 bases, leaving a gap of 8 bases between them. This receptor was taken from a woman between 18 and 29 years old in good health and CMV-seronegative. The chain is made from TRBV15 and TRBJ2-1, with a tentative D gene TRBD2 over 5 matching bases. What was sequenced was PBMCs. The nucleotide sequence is TGTGCCACCAGCAGAGGACCGGGGGAGCAGTTCTTC. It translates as CATSRGPGEQFF.